This T cell receptor beta chain is drawn from a study of brain T cells in children with intractable seizures. The CDR3 is made up of 17 amino acids. In germline, CDR1 is SGHRS, CDR2 YFSETQ. J lost 6 bases, V lost 6 bases, and 17 bases had no gene match. Profiling relied on immunoSEQ multiplex PCR, and the TCRdb table lists in-frame clones only, not all of them. Of fewer than 80,000 clones in the sample, 95% to 97% were seen once. Notes on this clone: Its cognate antigen is unknown.

Only cases whose brain tissue showed the highest T cell transcript signatures were sequenced. General study findings and limits: Patients' HCMV serostatus was unknown; virus specificity rests on CDR3 similarity alone.

The chain links TRBV5-1 to TRBJ2-3; 9 nucleotides line up with TRBD2. The starting material was peripheral blood, obtained at surgery. The TCR was taken from a boy younger than two with focal cortical dysplasia and intractable seizures. The CDR3 reads CASTLGGSGSLADTQYF. The DNA for the CDR3 is TGCGCCAGCACCCTTGGGGGTAGCGGGAGTTTAGCGGATACGCAGTATTTT.